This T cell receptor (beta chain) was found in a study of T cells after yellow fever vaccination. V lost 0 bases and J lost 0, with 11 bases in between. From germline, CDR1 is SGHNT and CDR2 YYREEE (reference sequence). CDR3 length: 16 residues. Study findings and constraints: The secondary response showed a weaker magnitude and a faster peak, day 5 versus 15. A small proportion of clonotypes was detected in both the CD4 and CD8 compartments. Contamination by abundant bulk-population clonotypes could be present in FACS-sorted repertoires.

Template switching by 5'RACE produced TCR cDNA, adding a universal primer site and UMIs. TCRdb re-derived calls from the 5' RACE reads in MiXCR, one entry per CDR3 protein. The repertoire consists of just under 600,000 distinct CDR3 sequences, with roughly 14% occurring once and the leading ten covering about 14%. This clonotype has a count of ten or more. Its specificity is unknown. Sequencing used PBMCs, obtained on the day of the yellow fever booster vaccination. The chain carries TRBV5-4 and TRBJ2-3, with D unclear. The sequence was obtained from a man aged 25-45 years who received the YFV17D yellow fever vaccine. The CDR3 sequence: CASSLGSDSSTDTQYF. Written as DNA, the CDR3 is TGTGCCAGCAGCTTGGGCTCAGACTCTAGCACAGATACGCAGTATTTT.